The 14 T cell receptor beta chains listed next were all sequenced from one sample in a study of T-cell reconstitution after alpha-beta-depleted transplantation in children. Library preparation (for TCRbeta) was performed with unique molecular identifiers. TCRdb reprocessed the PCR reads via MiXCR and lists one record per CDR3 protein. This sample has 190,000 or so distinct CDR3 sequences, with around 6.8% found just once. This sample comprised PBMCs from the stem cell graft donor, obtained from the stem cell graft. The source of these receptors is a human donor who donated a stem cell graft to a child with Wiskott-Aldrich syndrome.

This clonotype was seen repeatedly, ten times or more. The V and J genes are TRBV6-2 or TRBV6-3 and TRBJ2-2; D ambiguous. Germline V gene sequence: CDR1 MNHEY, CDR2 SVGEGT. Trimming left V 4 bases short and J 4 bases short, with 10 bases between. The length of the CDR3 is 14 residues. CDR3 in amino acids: CASSSPMTTGELFF. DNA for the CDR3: TGTGCCAGCAGTTCGCCTATGACCACCGGGGAGCTGTTTTTT.

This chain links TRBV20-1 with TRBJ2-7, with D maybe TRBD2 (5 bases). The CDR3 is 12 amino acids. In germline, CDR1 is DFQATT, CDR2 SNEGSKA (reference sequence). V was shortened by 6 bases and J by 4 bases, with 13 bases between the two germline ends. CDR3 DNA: TGCAGTGCGCCTTCTCCGGGGTACGAGCAGTACTTC. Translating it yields CSAPSPGYEQYF.

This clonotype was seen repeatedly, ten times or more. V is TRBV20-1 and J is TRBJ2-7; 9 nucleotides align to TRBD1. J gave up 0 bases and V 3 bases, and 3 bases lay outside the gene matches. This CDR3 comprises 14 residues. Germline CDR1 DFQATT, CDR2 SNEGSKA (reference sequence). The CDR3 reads CSASTDRGSYEQYF. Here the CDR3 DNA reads TGCAGTGCTAGCACGGACAGGGGCTCCTACGAGCAGTACTTC.

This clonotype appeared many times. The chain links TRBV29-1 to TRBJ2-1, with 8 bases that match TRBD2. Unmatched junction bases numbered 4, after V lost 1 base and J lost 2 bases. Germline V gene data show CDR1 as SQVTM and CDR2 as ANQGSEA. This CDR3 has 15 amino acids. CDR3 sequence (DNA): TGCAGCGTTGAAGTCGGGAGGGGACCCTACAATGAGCAGTTCTTC. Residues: CSVEVGRGPYNEQFF.

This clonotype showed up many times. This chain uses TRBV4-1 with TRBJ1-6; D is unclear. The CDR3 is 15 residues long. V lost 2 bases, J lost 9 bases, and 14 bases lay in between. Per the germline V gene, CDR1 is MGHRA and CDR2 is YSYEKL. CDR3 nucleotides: TGCGCCAGCAGCCAACCCGACCGAGACTCTTCACCCCTCCACTTT. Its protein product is CASSQPDRDSSPLHF.

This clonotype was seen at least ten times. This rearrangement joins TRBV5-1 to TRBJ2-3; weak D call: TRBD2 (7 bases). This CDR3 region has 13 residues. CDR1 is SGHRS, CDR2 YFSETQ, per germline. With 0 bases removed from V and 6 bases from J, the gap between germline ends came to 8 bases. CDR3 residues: CASSLEGGDTQYF. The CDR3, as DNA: TGCGCCAGCAGCTTGGAGGGGGGGGATACGCAGTATTTT.

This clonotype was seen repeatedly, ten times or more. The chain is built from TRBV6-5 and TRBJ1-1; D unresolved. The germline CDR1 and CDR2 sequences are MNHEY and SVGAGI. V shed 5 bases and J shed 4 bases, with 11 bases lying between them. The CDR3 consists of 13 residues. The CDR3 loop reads CASSRALITEAFF. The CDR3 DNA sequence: TGTGCCAGCAGTCGCGCCTTGATCACTGAAGCTTTCTTT.

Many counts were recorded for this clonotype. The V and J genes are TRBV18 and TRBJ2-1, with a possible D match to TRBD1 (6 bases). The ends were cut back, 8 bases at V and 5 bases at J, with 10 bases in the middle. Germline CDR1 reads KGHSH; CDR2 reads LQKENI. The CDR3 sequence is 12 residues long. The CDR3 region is CASLQGNNEQFF. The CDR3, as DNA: TGTGCCAGCCTACAGGGAAACAATGAGCAGTTCTTC.

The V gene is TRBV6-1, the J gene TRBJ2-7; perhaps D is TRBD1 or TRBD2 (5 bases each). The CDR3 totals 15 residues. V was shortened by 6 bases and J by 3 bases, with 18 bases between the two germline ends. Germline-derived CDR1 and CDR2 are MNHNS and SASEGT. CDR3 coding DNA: TGTGCCAGCAGCAGCCCCCGGGGCGGACTCTACGAGCAGTACTTC. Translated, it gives CASSSPRGGLYEQYF.

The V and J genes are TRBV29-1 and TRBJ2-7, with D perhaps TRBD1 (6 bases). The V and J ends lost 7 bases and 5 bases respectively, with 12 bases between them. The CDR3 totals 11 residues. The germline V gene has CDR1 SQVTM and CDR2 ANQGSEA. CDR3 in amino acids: CSGSWTDEQYF. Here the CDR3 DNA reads TGCAGCGGAAGCTGGACAGACGAGCAGTACTTC.

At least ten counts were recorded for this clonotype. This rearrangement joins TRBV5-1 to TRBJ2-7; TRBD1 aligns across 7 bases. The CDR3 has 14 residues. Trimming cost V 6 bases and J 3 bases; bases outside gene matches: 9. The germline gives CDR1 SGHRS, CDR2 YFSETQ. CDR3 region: CASNPETGIYEQYF. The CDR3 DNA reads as TGCGCCAGCAATCCCGAGACAGGGATCTACGAGCAGTACTTC.

Written as DNA, the CDR3 is TGTGCCAGCAGCTTAGTTTGGAATGAGCAGTTCTTC. Translating gives CASSLVWNEQFF. This chain uses TRBV7-8 with TRBJ2-1, with unresolved D. From germline, CDR1 is SGHVS and CDR2 FQNEAQ. The CDR3 runs to 12 residues. Trimming cost V 1 base and J 7 bases, with 5 bases left between them.

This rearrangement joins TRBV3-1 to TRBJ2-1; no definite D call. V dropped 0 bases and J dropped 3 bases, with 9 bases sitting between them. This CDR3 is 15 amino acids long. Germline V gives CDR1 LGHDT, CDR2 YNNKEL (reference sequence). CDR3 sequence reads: CASSQEGALYNEQFF. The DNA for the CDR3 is TGTGCCAGCAGCCAAGAAGGAGCCCTCTACAATGAGCAGTTCTTC.

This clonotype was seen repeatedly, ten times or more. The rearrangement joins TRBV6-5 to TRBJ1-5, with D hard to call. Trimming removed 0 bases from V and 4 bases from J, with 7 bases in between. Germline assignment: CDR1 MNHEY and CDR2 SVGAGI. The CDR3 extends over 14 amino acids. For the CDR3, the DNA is TGTGCCAGCAGTTACTCAGGGTTAAATCAGCCCCAGCATTTT. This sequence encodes CASSYSGLNQPQHF.